The TCR beta chain described here comes from a study of OX40 agonist ivuxolimab in advanced cancers. Study as a whole: Dose-escalation patients' cancers were hepatocellular carcinoma, melanoma, renal cell or head and neck cancer. Prior therapy, whether anti-PD-1, anti-PD-L1 or anti-CTLA-4, was allowed, and 35% to 40% had some. The study's findings and limits: Among T cells, CD8+ cells averaged more expanded clones than CD4+ cells.

Note on this clone: The antigen is undetermined.

Patients were excluded for autoimmune disease history or systemic immunosuppression. Sequencing used immunoSEQ multiplex PCR; TCRdb keeps in-frame clones, though not all of them. The sample carries around 70,000 clones, more than 75% recorded once. CDR1 LNHDA and CDR2 SQIVND come from the germline V gene (reference sequence). The CDR3 covers 15 residues. V lost 4 bases and J lost 2, with 15 bases in between. This clonotype originated in an adult with an advanced solid tumor such as melanoma, head and neck, liver or kidney cancer. The input for sequencing was CD4+ or CD8+ T cells sorted from blood, taken in a trial of the OX40 agonist ivuxolimab. This sequence joins TRBV19 and TRBJ2-7, with a possible D match to TRBD1 (5 bases). The CDR3 DNA reads TGTGCCAGTAGTACCCTTAGGGGCTTAACCTACGAGCAGTACTTC. It is translated as CASSTLRGLTYEQYF.